The 29 T cell receptor beta chains listed next were all sequenced from one sample in a study of PD-1 blockade in classical Hodgkin lymphoma. Here immunoSEQ multiplex PCR was the method, and the copy in TCRdb shows in-frame clones only, minus some. Here the sample spans about 94,000 clones, 89% being singletons. Exposure to brentuximab vedotin varied, and each patient had relapsed following autologous stem cell transplantation. The specimen comprised peripheral blood mononuclear cells (PBMCs), sampled before the second cycle of nivolumab. The receptors here all came from a human donor with classical Hodgkin lymphoma.

This clone was picked up one time. CDR3 DNA: TGCGCCAGCAGCCAAGATGGGACAGGGATGGAGACCCAGTACTTC. It is translated as CASSQDGTGMETQYF. The chain couples TRBV4-1 to TRBJ2-5; 9 nucleotides align to TRBD1. J gave up 5 bases and V 0 bases, and 4 bases lay outside the gene matches. Germline-derived CDR1 and CDR2 are MGHRA and YSYEKL. The CDR3 runs 15 residues.

The chain has TRBV10-3 and TRBJ1-1, with D perhaps matching TRBD1 (6 bases). Trimming shortened V by 1 base and J by 3 bases, and 18 bases separated the two germline ends. Germline V gene sequence: CDR1 ENHRY, CDR2 SYGVKD. CDR3 length: 17 residues. The CDR3 reads CAISEWFRGGADTEAFF. DNA of the CDR3: TGTGCCATCAGTGAGTGGTTCCGGGGGGGCGCGGACACTGAAGCTTTCTTT.

This clone showed up just once. The genes are TRBV18 and TRBJ2-2, with TRBD2 as a possible D gene (6 bases). The CDR3 totals 15 residues. Germline V CDR1 and CDR2: KGHSH, LQKENI. V lost 3 bases and J 2 bases, leaving 10 bases between the germline ends. The CDR3 nucleotides read TGTGCCAGCTCACCGCTAGCGCAAAACACCGGGGAGCTGTTTTTT. Translation gives CASSPLAQNTGELFF.

CDR3 nucleotides: TGTGCCAGCAGTTGGGCTATTGGCATTCAGTACTTC. This codes for CASSWAIGIQYF. The rearrangement joins TRBV28 to TRBJ2-4; D not certain. CDR1 and CDR2 (germline): MDHEN, SYDVKM. The length of the CDR3 is 12 residues. Trimming took 4 bases from V and 9 from J, leaving 10 bases between them.

The V gene is TRBV28, the J gene TRBJ1-6, with 9 positions matching TRBD1. The germline gives CDR1 MDHEN, CDR2 SYDVKM. CDR3 size: 16 residues. Germline trimming cut 2 bases from V and 9 bases from J; bases unmatched to any gene: 8. Here the CDR3 reads CASSLTGTGFISPLHF. The CDR3 DNA reads as TGTGCCAGCAGTTTAACCGGGACAGGGTTCATTTCACCCCTCCACTTT. Together with reference TRBV28 and TRBJ1-6, the CDR3 gives the full variable domain: DVKVTQSSRYLVKRTGEKVFLECVQDMDHENMFWYRQDPGLGLRLIYFSYDVKMKEKGDIPEGYSVSREKKERFSLILESASTNQTSMYLCASSLTGTGFISPLHFGNGTRLTVT.

The gene calls are TRBV7-6 and TRBJ2-1, with D possibly being TRBD1 (6 bases). V shed 1 base and J shed 0 bases, with 13 bases lying between them. The CDR3 sequence is 17 residues long. Looked up from germline, CDR1 is SGHVS and CDR2 is FNYEAQ. CDR3 in DNA: TGTGCCAGCAGCTTAGGGGGGCGTGGGAGCTCCTACAATGAGCAGTTCTTC. Its translation: CASSLGGRGSSYNEQFF.

The chain couples TRBV29-1 to TRBJ2-3, with unresolved D. The length of the CDR3 is 13 residues. Germline-derived CDR1 and CDR2 are SQVTM and ANQGSEA. Trimming took off 6 bases at V and 0 bases at J, with 10 bases between the two ends. The CDR3 here is CSVEKTSTDTQYF. In nucleotides, the CDR3 is TGCAGCGTGGAGAAAACTAGCACAGATACGCAGTATTTT.

Concerning this clone: A junction end diverges from the germline sequence, so it may reflect a read error. The genes are TRBV19 and TRBJ2-4; possibly TRBD1 for D (6 bases). The CDR3 contains 14 residues. Germline CDR1 is LNHDA and CDR2 is SQIVND (reference sequence). The CDR3: CASSISINRDIRYF. Written as DNA, the CDR3 is TGTGCCAGTAGTATTTCGATTAACAGGGACATTCGGTACTTC.

This clone appeared a single time. This rearrangement joins TRBV18 to TRBJ1-1; D uncertain. The CDR3 extends over 13 amino acids. CDR1 and CDR2 from the germline V gene are KGHSH and LQKENI. V shed 5 bases and J shed 0 bases, with 7 bases lying between them. The CDR3 reads CASSTDLNTEAFF. CDR3 bases: TGTGCCAGCTCAACCGACCTGAACACTGAAGCTTTCTTT.

The chain employs TRBV27 and TRBJ2-7; perhaps D is TRBD1 or TRBD2 (5 bases each). The germline V and J ends were trimmed by 4 bases and 0 bases, with 10 bases remaining between them. This CDR3 region has 14 residues. Germline V lookup: CDR1 MNHEY, CDR2 SMNVEV (reference sequence). In nucleotides, the CDR3 is TGTGCCAGCAGTTCTCGGGACGGCTCCTACGAGCAGTACTTC. Its translation: CASSSRDGSYEQYF.

In its sample, this clone was seen once. This chain connects TRBV13 to TRBJ2-7; a weak D match, TRBD2 (6 bases). The length of the CDR3 is 17 residues. Germline V gene lookup returns CDR1 PRHDT and CDR2 FYEKMQ (reference sequence). The V end lost 0 bases, the J end lost 2 bases, and 17 bases lay between the germline ends. DNA for the CDR3: TGTGCCAGCAGCTTAGGCAGTGGTAGCGGCAAACCCTACGAGCAGTACTTC. Translated, it gives CASSLGSGSGKPYEQYF.

In its sample, this clone was seen a few times. This chain joins TRBV27 and TRBJ2-2; 14 positions match TRBD2. With V trimmed by 4 bases and J by 4 bases, 2 bases remained unmatched. Per germline, CDR1 MNHEY and CDR2 SMNVEV (reference sequence). The CDR3 has 16 amino acids. CDR3 bases: TGTGCCAGCAGTTCGACTAGCGGGGGGGCCACCGGGGAGCTGTTTTTT. Its protein is CASSSTSGGATGELFF.

J is TRBJ2-3 and V is TRBV4-1; the D gene is possibly TRBD1 (5 bases). Trimming removed 3 bases at V and 0 bases at J, with 13 bases between. The CDR3 sequence is 16 residues long. Germline V CDR1 and CDR2: MGHRA, YSYEKL. The CDR3 sequence: CASSQTDIESTDTQYF. In DNA form, the CDR3 reads TGCGCCAGCAGCCAGACAGACATAGAGAGCACAGATACGCAGTATTTT.

The rearrangement joins TRBV7-8 to TRBJ2-3; D is unresolved. CDR1 is SGHVS and CDR2 is FQNEAQ in the germline V gene. This CDR3 is built from 14 residues. The ends were cut back, 1 base at V and 5 bases at J, with 10 bases in the middle. CDR3 region: CASSLDRPGDTQYF. The CDR3 bases are TGTGCCAGCAGCTTAGATCGGCCTGGAGATACGCAGTATTTT.

The chain carries TRBV2 and TRBJ1-1, with D tentatively TRBD1 (6 bases). Germline V CDR1 and CDR2: SNHLY, FYNNEI. V lost 4 bases to trimming and J lost 0 bases, with 6 bases between them. The CDR3 is 13 residues long. The CDR3 region has the DNA TGTGCCAGCAGTGGACAGGTGAACACTGAAGCTTTCTTT. Protein: CASSGQVNTEAFF.

The V gene is TRBV9, the J gene TRBJ1-2; no clear D gene. The CDR3 length is 13 residues. Deletions cut 0 bases from V and 8 bases from J, with 11 bases between. From germline, CDR1 is SGDLS and CDR2 YYNGEE. In DNA, the CDR3 is TGTGCCAGCAGCGTAGTTCCGGTCGTAGGCTACACCTTC. Protein product: CASSVVPVVGYTF.

The chain carries TRBV4-1 and TRBJ2-2; D perhaps matches TRBD2 (6 bases). Per the germline V gene, CDR1 is MGHRA and CDR2 is YSYEKL. V was shortened by 0 bases and J by 2 bases, with 10 bases between the two germline ends. There are 16 residues in the CDR3. The CDR3 DNA reads TGCGCCAGCAGCCAAGAAGACGGGAGAAACACCGGGGAGCTGTTTTTT. This sequence encodes CASSQEDGRNTGELFF.

This sequence joins TRBV13 and TRBJ2-7, with 9 bases matching TRBD1. The CDR3 has 15 residues. Germline CDR1 reads PRHDT; CDR2 reads FYEKMQ (reference sequence). With 3 bases clipped from V and 1 base from J, the junction kept 4 bases outside the gene matches. Here the CDR3 reads CASSLGTGSSYEQYF. CDR3 DNA sequence: TGTGCCAGCAGCTTGGGGACAGGGTCATCCTACGAGCAGTACTTC.

The chain is built from TRBV29-1 and TRBJ2-7; D may be TRBD1 or TRBD2 (5 bases each). V was clipped by 4 bases and J by 0 bases, with 7 bases between them. Germline V lookup: CDR1 SQVTM, CDR2 ANQGSEA. This CDR3 has 12 amino acids. DNA of the CDR3: TGCAGCGTTGTGGGGGTCTCCTACGAGCAGTACTTC. Encoded protein: CSVVGVSYEQYF.

This clone came up a few times. In DNA form, the CDR3 reads TGTGCCAGCAGTTACCTCGGACAGGGATACGAGCAGTACTTC. Encoded protein: CASSYLGQGYEQYF. J is TRBJ2-7 and V is TRBV6-5; 8 nucleotides align to TRBD1. There are 14 residues in the CDR3. Germline V gene sequence: CDR1 MNHEY, CDR2 SVGAGI. V lost 2 bases to trimming and J lost 4 bases; unmatched junction nucleotides: 4.

V is TRBV4-1 and J is TRBJ1-3; no clear D gene. This CDR3 contains 16 residues. CDR1 is MGHRA and CDR2 is YSYEKL in the germline V gene. Trimming took 0 bases from V and 4 from J, leaving 13 bases between them. The CDR3 here is CASSQDKSGDGNTIYF. The CDR3 nucleotides read TGCGCCAGCAGCCAAGATAAGTCAGGTGACGGAAACACCATATATTTT.

The chain uses TRBV10-3 and TRBJ1-3; D remains unclear. Germline loops: CDR1 ENHRY, CDR2 SYGVKD. The CDR3 runs 13 residues. Between the trimmed V and J ends, which lost 3 bases and 1 base, there was a span of 4 bases. The CDR3 DNA is TGTGCCATCAGTGACCTTTCTGGAAACACCATATATTTT. This codes for CAISDLSGNTIYF.

This clone was found many times. The gene calls are TRBV18 and TRBJ2-2, with 11 bases matching TRBD1. CDR3 length equals 16 residues. From germline, CDR1 is KGHSH and CDR2 LQKENI. Unmatched junction bases numbered 6, after V lost 6 bases and J lost 3 bases. In DNA, the CDR3 is TGTGCCAGCTCCCCGTCGGGACAGGGGGACACCGGGGAGCTGTTTTTT. The encoded protein is CASSPSGQGDTGELFF.

The rearrangement uses TRBV28 and TRBJ2-7; the match to TRBD1 covers 7 bases. Germline CDR1 reads MDHEN; CDR2 reads SYDVKM. Trimming cost V 4 bases and J 1 base; bases outside gene matches: 7. The CDR3 has 15 amino acids. This CDR3 is CASSSTGFSSYEQYF. In DNA form, the CDR3 reads TGTGCCAGCAGTTCGACAGGGTTCTCATCCTACGAGCAGTACTTC.

The chain employs TRBV6-6 and TRBJ1-5, with 9 bases fitting TRBD1. The CDR3 is 16 residues long. Germline CDR1 and CDR2: MNHNY and SVGAGI (reference sequence). The V and J ends lost 5 bases and 0 bases, in that order; junction bases with no gene match: 5. CDR3 bases: TGTGCCAGCAGTGGACAGGGGACTTATAGCAATCAGCCCCAGCATTTT. The encoded protein is CASSGQGTYSNQPQHF.

This sequence joins TRBV4-1 and TRBJ1-1; D call uncertain. The CDR3 totals 13 residues. The germline V and J ends were trimmed by 1 base and 5 bases, with 8 bases remaining between them. Germline V gives CDR1 MGHRA, CDR2 YSYEKL. The DNA of the CDR3 is TGCGCCAGCAGCCAAGGTGGAGAGACTGAAGCTTTCTTT. It codes for CASSQGGETEAFF.

This clone has only one observation. The rearrangement joins TRBV28 to TRBJ2-7, with unresolved D. Germline-derived CDR1 and CDR2 are MDHEN and SYDVKM. The CDR3 loop spans 17 amino acids. The ends were cut back, 3 bases at V and 2 bases at J, with 20 bases in the middle. CDR3 bases: TGTGCCAGCAGTTTGGGGTCGGAACTCGCGAGGACCTACGAGCAGTACTTC. Its translation is CASSLGSELARTYEQYF.

The chain links TRBV27 to TRBJ2-2; either TRBD1 or TRBD2 may fit D (6 bases each). V shed 5 bases and J shed 0 bases, with 25 bases lying between them. CDR3 length: 20 residues. CDR1 is MNHEY and CDR2 is SMNVEV in the germline V gene (reference sequence). In DNA form, the CDR3 reads TGTGCCAGCAGTCATAAAGGGGGGCTGGGGACGTTCTCGAACACCGGGGAGCTGTTTTTT. It yields the protein CASSHKGGLGTFSNTGELFF.

This chain uses TRBV4-1 with TRBJ2-3; 7 nucleotides line up with TRBD2. The CDR3 spans 14 residues. J gave up 5 bases and V 5 bases, and 7 bases lay outside the gene matches. Germline V gene data show CDR1 as MGHRA and CDR2 as YSYEKL. CDR3 region: CASSGLGAQDTQYF. CDR3 sequence (DNA): TGCGCCAGCAGCGGACTAGGCGCACAAGATACGCAGTATTTT.